This TCR beta chain is from a study of cytomegalovirus exposure and HLA in healthy donors. Germline CDR1 SGHVS, CDR2 FNYEAQ. V trimming: 1 base; J trimming: 7 bases; junction bases outside the gene matches: 7. CDR3 length: 16 amino acids. The protocol was immunoSEQ multiplex PCR, while the TCRdb copy is restricted to in-frame clones and leaves out a portion. Among 150,000 to 200,000 clones listed, around 90% were seen once. This clonotype was obtained from a man aged 18 to 29 in good health and CMV-seronegative. Sequenced input: PBMCs. The chain is built from TRBV7-6 and TRBJ2-1, with 10 bases fitting TRBD2. The DNA of the CDR3 is TGTGCCAGCAGCTTAGGGACTAGCGGAGGCGGTAATGAGCAGTTCTTC. It codes for CASSLGTSGGGNEQFF.